This is a list of T cell receptor beta chains from one sample in a study of T-cell reconstitution after alpha-beta-depleted transplantation in children. TCRdb re-derived calls from the PCR reads in MiXCR, one entry per CDR3 protein. This table holds 150,000 to 250,000 distinct CDR3 sequences, approximately 6% found once. Material: PBMCs, obtained before TCRalphabeta/CD19-depleted stem cell transplant. These receptors originate from a girl under three years old with combined immunodeficiency, due to receive a stem cell transplant. Each CDR3 is given with its conserved first and last residue. A D gene is named only where the DNA matches it firmly. Clone size is given for some rows only: seen once, a few or many times, or a class if the clone is expanded.

D gene | clone size | J gene | V gene | CDR3 protein | CDR3 DNA
- | many | TRBJ2-1 | TRBV20-1 | CSARRWGSPYNEQFF | TGCAGTGCTAGAAGATGGGGTTCCCCCTACAATGAGCAGTTCTTC
- | - | TRBJ2-3 | TRBV20-1 | CSARERGGGGGDTQYF | TGCAGTGCTAGAGAGAGAGGGGGGGGCGGTGGGGATACGCAGTATTTT
- | many | TRBJ1-2 | TRBV29-1 | CSVEDPGQFGGYTF | TGCAGCGTTGAAGACCCCGGACAGTTTGGAGGCTACACCTTC
TRBD1 | many | TRBJ2-5 | TRBV3-1 | CASSQADRGIETQYF | TGTGCCAGCAGCCAAGCGGACAGGGGGATAGAGACCCAGTACTTC
- | many | TRBJ2-6 | TRBV3-1 | CASSQENSPGANVLTF | TGTGCCAGCAGCCAAGAGAACAGCCCTGGGGCCAACGTCCTGACTTTC
- | many | TRBJ2-1 | TRBV12-3/TRBV12-4 | CASSTYPSYNEQFF | TGTGCCAGCAGTACTTACCCCTCCTACAATGAGCAGTTCTTC
- | many | TRBJ2-6 | TRBV12-3/TRBV12-4 | CASSRKDGANVLTF | TGTGCCAGCAGTCGTAAGGATGGGGCCAACGTCCTGACTTTC
- | many | TRBJ2-5 | TRBV28 | CASSLWGFVGETQYF | TGTGCCAGCAGTTTATGGGGATTTGTAGGAGAGACCCAGTACTTC
- | many | TRBJ2-1 | TRBV29-1 | CSVEFGSLDYNEQFF | TGCAGCGTTGAATTCGGTTCACTAGACTACAATGAGCAGTTCTTC
- | many | TRBJ2-1 | TRBV9 | CASSPRTDSYNEQFF | TGTGCCAGCAGCCCCCGGACAGACTCCTACAATGAGCAGTTCTTC
- | many | TRBJ2-4 | TRBV5-1 | CASSFYAGAKNIQYF | TGCGCCAGCAGCTTTTACGCAGGGGCCAAAAACATTCAGTACTTC
TRBD2 | many | TRBJ2-7 | TRBV6-2/TRBV6-3 | CASLQRGQQYF | TGTGCCAGCCTACAGCGGGGACAGCAGTACTTC
- | - | TRBJ2-7 | TRBV5-1 | CASSWRGQEYEQYF | TGCGCCAGCAGCTGGAGGGGGCAAGAATACGAGCAGTACTTC
TRBD1 | many | TRBJ2-2 | TRBV7-2 | CASSRQGTGELFF | TGTGCCAGCAGCCGACAGGGGACCGGGGAGCTGTTTTTT
TRBD1 | many | TRBJ2-1 | TRBV3-1 | CASSSGQWSYNEQFF | TGTGCCAGCAGCTCGGGACAGTGGTCCTACAATGAGCAGTTCTTC
TRBD2 | many | TRBJ2-3 | TRBV6-5 | CASSYPLGGGHTDTQYF | TGTGCCAGCAGTTACCCACTTGGCGGGGGGCACACAGATACGCAGTATTTT
- | many | TRBJ2-1 | TRBV20-1 | CSAVVGQNYNEQFF | TGCAGTGCTGTCGTTGGACAGAACTACAATGAGCAGTTCTTC
TRBD2 | many | TRBJ2-1 | TRBV10-3 | CAHNSGGAYNEQFF | TGTGCCCATAATTCCGGGGGGGCCTACAATGAGCAGTTCTTC
- | many | TRBJ1-6 | TRBV4-3 | CASSQAGQNSPLHF | TGCGCCAGCAGCCAAGCGGGACAAAATTCACCCCTCCACTTT
- | many | TRBJ2-1 | TRBV12-3/TRBV12-4 | CASSPAAGDEQFF | TGTGCCAGCAGTCCAGCAGCAGGGGATGAGCAGTTCTTC
- | many | TRBJ2-3 | TRBV5-1 | CASSEGGLLDTQYF | TGCGCCAGCAGCGAGGGGGGCCTTTTAGATACGCAGTATTTT
TRBD2 | many | TRBJ2-1 | TRBV28 | CASSLLLAGGYNEQFF | TGTGCCAGCAGTTTATTACTAGCGGGGGGGTACAATGAGCAGTTCTTC
TRBD1 | many | TRBJ1-1 | TRBV6-5 | CASSNGQGTEAFF | TGTGCCAGCAGCAACGGACAGGGCACTGAAGCTTTCTTT
TRBD1 | - | TRBJ2-6 | TRBV2 | CANQYPRQGAPGANVLTF | TGTGCCAACCAGTATCCGAGACAGGGGGCGCCTGGGGCCAACGTCCTGACTTTC
- | many | TRBJ2-2 | TRBV20-1 | CSARAGNTGELFF | TGCAGTGCTAGGGCGGGGAACACCGGGGAGCTGTTTTTT
TRBD1 | - | TRBJ2-3 | TRBV20-1 | CSARPTFQTTGVKDTQYF | TGCAGTGCTAGACCGACTTTCCAGACGACAGGGGTTAAAGATACGCAGTATTTT
TRBD2 | few | TRBJ2-1 | TRBV20-1 | CSAREYSGPYNEQFF | TGCAGTGCTAGAGAGTATAGCGGGCCCTACAATGAGCAGTTCTTC
TRBD1 | many | TRBJ2-4 | TRBV29-1 | CSALYRGLNIQYF | TGCAGTGCGTTATACAGGGGCTTAAACATTCAGTACTTC
TRBD1 | many | TRBJ2-2 | TRBV29-1 | CSVTGTGDPSNTGELFF | TGCAGCGTGACCGGGACAGGGGACCCTTCGAACACCGGGGAGCTGTTTTTT
TRBD2 | few | TRBJ2-3 | TRBV9 | CASSPRTSGSLGDTQYF | TGTGCCAGCAGCCCCCGGACTAGCGGGAGCCTTGGAGATACGCAGTATTTT
- | many | TRBJ2-1 | TRBV7-9 | CASSFGTKQFF | TGTGCCAGCAGCTTTGGGACAAAGCAGTTCTTC
- | many | TRBJ2-3 | TRBV7-2 | CASSPKPSAQYF | TGTGCCAGCAGCCCAAAGCCTAGCGCGCAGTATTTT
TRBD2 | many | TRBJ2-1 | TRBV27 | CASSLIPSGDNEQFF | TGTGCCAGCAGTTTAATCCCGAGCGGGGACAATGAGCAGTTCTTC
- | many | TRBJ2-3 | TRBV28 | CASSFIPQSTDTQYF | TGTGCCAGCAGTTTCATACCCCAAAGCACAGATACGCAGTATTTT
TRBD1 | many | TRBJ1-2 | TRBV5-1 | CASSFPGQGASGYTF | TGCGCCAGCAGCTTTCCGGGACAGGGGGCGTCCGGCTACACCTTC
TRBD1 | - | TRBJ2-3 | TRBV9 | CASSEEGQGRVFGDTQYF | TGTGCCAGCAGCGAGGAGGGACAGGGGAGAGTGTTTGGAGATACGCAGTATTTT
TRBD1 | many | TRBJ2-7 | TRBV28 | CASSRTGSGSYEQYF | TGTGCCAGCAGCCGGACAGGGTCTGGGTCCTACGAGCAGTACTTC
- | many | TRBJ1-5 | TRBV4-2 | CASSQERAWGLLNQPQHF | TGTGCCAGCAGCCAAGAGAGGGCCTGGGGGCTTCTAAATCAGCCCCAGCATTTT
- | many | TRBJ1-1 | TRBV4-3 | CASSQDSFYGNTEAFF | TGCGCCAGCAGCCAAGATTCCTTTTACGGGAACACTGAAGCTTTCTTT
- | many | TRBJ2-1 | TRBV27 | CASTDSVGAYNEQFF | TGTGCCAGCACCGACTCGGTGGGCGCGTACAATGAGCAGTTCTTC
TRBD2 | - | TRBJ2-3 | TRBV29-1 | CSVEGGFSGRPDTQYF | TGCAGCGTTGAGGGGGGTTTCAGCGGGAGACCAGATACGCAGTATTTT
- | - | TRBJ2-3 | TRBV28 | CARSFGQPSDTQYF | TGTGCCAGGAGCTTCGGACAGCCCTCAGATACGCAGTATTTT